The T cell receptor beta chain under discussion was sequenced for a study of OX40 agonist ivuxolimab in advanced cancers. The data were produced by immunoSEQ multiplex PCR, yet TCRdb's version contains in-frame clones alone and is incomplete. The data hold 100,000 to 130,000 clones, with 80% to 95% observed a single time. This receptor was taken from an adult with an advanced solid tumor such as melanoma, head and neck, liver or kidney cancer. Sequenced here: CD4+ or CD8+ T cells sorted from blood, sampled in a trial of the OX40 agonist ivuxolimab.

CDR3 loop: CSAKQGSSYEQYF. CDR3 nucleotides: TGCAGCGCCAAACAGGGGAGCTCCTACGAGCAGTACTTC. V and J are TRBV29-1 and TRBJ2-7; 7 nucleotides align to TRBD1. The CDR3 covers 13 residues. Trimming removed 7 bases from V and 0 bases from J; junction bases left unmatched: 6. Per germline, CDR1 SQVTM and CDR2 ANQGSEA.